Listed below are T cell receptor beta chains from one sample, sequenced in a study of T cells in localized non-small cell lung cancer. Libraries were prepared by immunoSEQ multiplex PCR; TCRdb keeps only in-frame clonotypes and omits some of them. The data contain under 2,000 clones, about 30% of them seen just once; the ten biggest clones take up roughly 12%. The sample here was normal lung tissue next to the tumor, taken before any cancer treatment. These receptor sequences come from a woman aged 35 to 75 with stage I lung adenocarcinoma. Both conserved end residues are part of each CDR3. D genes are given only for firm matches. Clone sizes are given selectively: once, few, many, or a class where the clone is expanded.

J gene: TRBJ1-5; clone size: few; V gene: TRBV19; D gene: -; CDR3 length: 12; CDR3 DNA: TGTGCCAGTAGCGCACAGGGTACGCCCCAGCATTTT; CDR3 protein: CASSAQGTPQHF
J gene: TRBJ2-1; clone size: few; V gene: TRBV11-3; D gene: TRBD2; CDR3 length: 17; CDR3 DNA: TGTGCCAGCAGCTTAGGACTAGCGGGAGGTCAGACGAATGAGCAGTTCTTC; CDR3 protein: CASSLGLAGGQTNEQFF
J gene: TRBJ2-1; clone size: -; V gene: TRBV19; D gene: TRBD2; CDR3 length: 14; CDR3 DNA: TGTGCCAGTAGCCTTCCGGGACTAGCGTTTGAGCAGTTCTTC; CDR3 protein: CASSLPGLAFEQFF
J gene: TRBJ2-6; clone size: -; V gene: TRBV19; D gene: -; CDR3 length: 15; CDR3 DNA: TGTGCCAGTAGGGCACCAAGCTCTGGGGCCAACGTCCTGACTTTC; CDR3 protein: CASRAPSSGANVLTF
J gene: TRBJ2-1; clone size: few; V gene: TRBV4-1; D gene: -; CDR3 length: 18; CDR3 DNA: TGCGCCAGCAGCCAAGATTTGGACCCAGCGGGTTACTACAATGAGCAGTTCTTC; CDR3 protein: CASSQDLDPAGYYNEQFF
J gene: TRBJ2-1; clone size: -; V gene: TRBV28; D gene: -; CDR3 length: 15; CDR3 DNA: TGTGCCAGCAGTCTGAGCTCGACTCCGCCTCGGGAGCAGTTCTTC; CDR3 protein: CASSLSSTPPREQFF
J gene: TRBJ1-1; clone size: -; V gene: TRBV6-8; D gene: -; CDR3 length: 14; CDR3 DNA: TGTGCCAGCAGAAAGCCCGACGGGAACACTGAAGCTTTCTTT; CDR3 protein: CASRKPDGNTEAFF
J gene: TRBJ2-5; clone size: medium-sized; V gene: TRBV6-8; D gene: -; CDR3 length: 15; CDR3 DNA: TGTGCCAGCAGTTACGATGTCACAGGGCGCGAGACCCAGTACTTC; CDR3 protein: CASSYDVTGRETQYF
J gene: TRBJ1-1; clone size: medium-sized; V gene: TRBV9; D gene: -; CDR3 length: 16; CDR3 DNA: TGTGCCAGCAGCGTAGACGGATCAGCAGCGGACACTGAAGCTTTCTTT; CDR3 protein: CASSVDGSAADTEAFF
J gene: TRBJ1-1; clone size: -; V gene: TRBV19; D gene: -; CDR3 length: 14; CDR3 DNA: TGTGCCAGTAGCCTACAGGGCCGGGGCACTGAAGCTTTCTTT; CDR3 protein: CASSLQGRGTEAFF
J gene: TRBJ2-7; clone size: -; V gene: TRBV5-1; D gene: -; CDR3 length: 14; CDR3 DNA: TGCGCCAGTTCCGACAGCGCCAACGCCTACGAGCAGTACTTC; CDR3 protein: CASSDSANAYEQYF
J gene: TRBJ2-5; clone size: -; V gene: TRBV19; D gene: -; CDR3 length: 15; CDR3 DNA: TGTGCCAGTAGTATTCTTGGAACCCTCGGCGAGACCCAGTACTTC; CDR3 protein: CASSILGTLGETQYF
J gene: TRBJ1-3; clone size: -; V gene: TRBV19; D gene: TRBD1; CDR3 length: 18; CDR3 DNA: TGTGCCAGTACCACGCCCCCGGGACAGGCCATCTCTGGAAACACCATATATTTT; CDR3 protein: CASTTPPGQAISGNTIYF
J gene: TRBJ1-4; clone size: -; V gene: TRBV5-1; D gene: -; CDR3 length: 14; CDR3 DNA: TGCGCCAGCAGCTTGATGGGAGTTGGAGAAAAACTGTTTTTT; CDR3 protein: CASSLMGVGEKLFF
J gene: TRBJ2-1; clone size: large; V gene: TRBV9; D gene: -; CDR3 length: 16; CDR3 DNA: TGTGCCAGCAATAATGAAAGGGGACAAAATCACAATGAGCAGTTCTTC; CDR3 protein: CASNNERGQNHNEQFF
J gene: TRBJ1-1; clone size: -; V gene: TRBV9; D gene: -; CDR3 length: 13; CDR3 DNA: TGTGCCAGCAGCGTCACGCAGGTTGGTGAAGCTTTCTTT; CDR3 protein: CASSVTQVGEAFF
J gene: TRBJ2-7; clone size: -; V gene: TRBV15; D gene: TRBD2; CDR3 length: 14; CDR3 DNA: TGTGCCACCAGCACTCGGACTAGCGGGACCGAGCAGTACTTC; CDR3 protein: CATSTRTSGTEQYF
J gene: TRBJ2-1; clone size: -; V gene: TRBV28; D gene: TRBD2; CDR3 length: 13; CDR3 DNA: TGTGCCAGCAGCTACCCCCGGGGGGTTGAGCAGTTCTTC; CDR3 protein: CASSYPRGVEQFF
J gene: TRBJ1-4; clone size: medium-sized; V gene: TRBV6-8; D gene: TRBD1; CDR3 length: 14; CDR3 DNA: TGTGCCAGCAGCTACGGACAGGGTGGAGAAAAACTGTTTTTT; CDR3 protein: CASSYGQGGEKLFF
J gene: TRBJ2-4; clone size: few; V gene: TRBV5-1; D gene: TRBD1; CDR3 length: 15; CDR3 DNA: TGCGCCAGCAGCTTGGCGGGACAGCCGACAAACATTCAGTACTTC; CDR3 protein: CASSLAGQPTNIQYF
J gene: TRBJ1-4; clone size: few; V gene: TRBV11-3; D gene: -; CDR3 length: 16; CDR3 DNA: TGTGCCAGCAGCCACCCCTTCGGGAAGGGCGATGAAAAACTGTTTTTT; CDR3 protein: CASSHPFGKGDEKLFF
J gene: TRBJ1-4; clone size: once; V gene: TRBV28; D gene: -; CDR3 length: 15; CDR3 DNA: TGTGCCAGCAGACGCGGGGCCTCCCGCGGTGAAAAACTGTTTTTT; CDR3 protein: CASRRGASRGEKLFF
J gene: TRBJ2-7; clone size: few; V gene: TRBV29-1; D gene: -; CDR3 length: 12; CDR3 DNA: TGCAGCGTCCTCATAACTTCCTACGAGCAGTACTTC; CDR3 protein: CSVLITSYEQYF
J gene: TRBJ2-5; clone size: few; V gene: TRBV6-8; D gene: TRBD1; CDR3 length: 15; CDR3 DNA: TGTGCCAGCAGTTACAGGGGGCTTGAACAAGAGACCCAGTACTTC; CDR3 protein: CASSYRGLEQETQYF
J gene: TRBJ2-7; clone size: -; V gene: TRBV19; D gene: -; CDR3 length: 12; CDR3 DNA: TGTGCCAGTTCCCGAGGCTCCTACGAGCAGTACTTC; CDR3 protein: CASSRGSYEQYF
J gene: TRBJ1-1; clone size: -; V gene: TRBV25-1; D gene: TRBD1; CDR3 length: 15; CDR3 DNA: TGTGCCAGCGCTAATTCGGACAGGATGAACACTGAAGCTTTCTTT; CDR3 protein: CASANSDRMNTEAFF
J gene: TRBJ1-1; clone size: -; V gene: TRBV30; D gene: -; CDR3 length: 14; CDR3 DNA: TGTGCCTGGAGTGTAAACAACCTTAACACTGAAGCTTTCTTT; CDR3 protein: CAWSVNNLNTEAFF
J gene: TRBJ1-1; clone size: -; V gene: TRBV6-8; D gene: -; CDR3 length: 13; CDR3 DNA: TGTGCCAGCAGTTACTCGGTCGGGACTGAAGCTTTCTTT; CDR3 protein: CASSYSVGTEAFF
J gene: TRBJ2-1; clone size: -; V gene: TRBV29-1; D gene: -; CDR3 length: 13; CDR3 DNA: TGCAGCGTTCTAATCCAGGGTAGCGATGAGCAGTTCTTC; CDR3 protein: CSVLIQGSDEQFF
J gene: TRBJ1-1; clone size: -; V gene: TRBV28; D gene: TRBD1; CDR3 length: 15; CDR3 DNA: TGTGCCAGCAGTACCACAGGGGGTTCGGACACTGAAGCTTTCTTT; CDR3 protein: CASSTTGGSDTEAFF
J gene: TRBJ1-2; clone size: -; V gene: TRBV29-1; D gene: TRBD1; CDR3 length: 12; CDR3 DNA: TGCAGCGCGGAAACAGGGGTTCTTGGCTACACCTTC; CDR3 protein: CSAETGVLGYTF
J gene: TRBJ2-7; clone size: -; V gene: TRBV5-1; D gene: TRBD1; CDR3 length: 14; CDR3 DNA: TGCGCCAGCAGCTTGGACGGACAGGGGCGCGAGCAGTACTTC; CDR3 protein: CASSLDGQGREQYF
J gene: TRBJ1-4; clone size: medium-sized; V gene: TRBV9; D gene: TRBD1; CDR3 length: 16; CDR3 DNA: TGTGCCAGCAGCGCCCGCGATGGGACAGAGGATGAAAAACTGTTTTTT; CDR3 protein: CASSARDGTEDEKLFF
J gene: TRBJ2-2; clone size: -; V gene: TRBV15; D gene: TRBD1; CDR3 length: 19; CDR3 DNA: TGTGCCACCAGCAGAGGGTTAGAGACAGGGGTCTCGAACACCGGGGAGCTGTTTTTT; CDR3 protein: CATSRGLETGVSNTGELFF
J gene: TRBJ2-6; clone size: -; V gene: TRBV9; D gene: -; CDR3 length: 15; CDR3 DNA: TGTGCCAGCAGCGTTCGACCCTCTGGGGCCAACGTCCTGACTTTC; CDR3 protein: CASSVRPSGANVLTF
J gene: TRBJ1-2; clone size: few; V gene: TRBV6-8; D gene: -; CDR3 length: 13; CDR3 DNA: TGTGCCATCAGTGTTCAGGGAGAGATCGGCTACACCTTC; CDR3 protein: CAISVQGEIGYTF
J gene: TRBJ1-5; clone size: -; V gene: TRBV18; D gene: -; CDR3 length: 15; CDR3 DNA: TGTGCCAGCTCACCACCGGGAAGGGGCAATCAGCCCCAGCATTTT; CDR3 protein: CASSPPGRGNQPQHF
J gene: TRBJ2-7; clone size: -; V gene: TRBV10-2; D gene: -; CDR3 length: 15; CDR3 DNA: TGCGCCAGCAGTGAGTCGGGAGGTTCCCTTTACGAGCAGTACTTC; CDR3 protein: CASSESGGSLYEQYF
J gene: TRBJ2-3; clone size: -; V gene: TRBV28; D gene: TRBD2; CDR3 length: 18; CDR3 DNA: TGTGCCAGTGGAGGCATCCTAACAACTAGCGGGGGCACAGATACGCAGTATTTT; CDR3 protein: CASGGILTTSGGTDTQYF
J gene: TRBJ2-7; clone size: few; V gene: TRBV10-3; D gene: TRBD2; CDR3 length: 14; CDR3 DNA: TGTGCCATCAGCCAGCGGGAGGGCGGGTACGAGCAGTACTTC; CDR3 protein: CAISQREGGYEQYF
J gene: TRBJ1-4; clone size: -; V gene: TRBV6-1; D gene: -; CDR3 length: 15; CDR3 DNA: TGTGCCAGCAGTGAAGGGCCTACAACTAATGAAAAACTGTTTTTT; CDR3 protein: CASSEGPTTNEKLFF
J gene: TRBJ2-5; clone size: few; V gene: TRBV19; D gene: -; CDR3 length: 15; CDR3 DNA: TGTGCCAGTAGTCCCGGGACCCTCTTATCGGAGACCCAGTACTTC; CDR3 protein: CASSPGTLLSETQYF
J gene: TRBJ2-2; clone size: medium-sized; V gene: TRBV6-8; D gene: -; CDR3 length: 15; CDR3 DNA: TGTGCCATCAGTGTTGACAGGACCTTTACCGGGGAGCTGTTTTTT; CDR3 protein: CAISVDRTFTGELFF
J gene: TRBJ2-7; clone size: once; V gene: TRBV18; D gene: TRBD2; CDR3 length: 16; CDR3 DNA: TGTGCCAGCTCACCACCGAGGACTAGCGGGAGGCCGGGGCAGTACTTC; CDR3 protein: CASSPPRTSGRPGQYF
J gene: TRBJ1-5; clone size: -; V gene: TRBV6-8; D gene: -; CDR3 length: 13; CDR3 DNA: TGTGCCAGCAGTTCCCAGTCCAATCAGCCCCAGCATTTT; CDR3 protein: CASSSQSNQPQHF
J gene: TRBJ1-1; clone size: few; V gene: TRBV11-3; D gene: TRBD1; CDR3 length: 17; CDR3 DNA: TGTGCCAGCAGCCTTGGGACAGGGGACGACACCAACGCTGAAGCTTTCTTT; CDR3 protein: CASSLGTGDDTNAEAFF
J gene: TRBJ1-5; clone size: medium-sized; V gene: TRBV2; D gene: -; CDR3 length: 14; CDR3 DNA: TGTGCCAGCAGTGAAAATCAGGGCAGTCAGCCCCAGCATTTT; CDR3 protein: CASSENQGSQPQHF
J gene: TRBJ2-1; clone size: -; V gene: TRBV6-8; D gene: TRBD2; CDR3 length: 16; CDR3 DNA: TGTGCCAGCACCGTTAGCGGGAGCTCCCTAGGTAATGAGCAGTTCTTC; CDR3 protein: CASTVSGSSLGNEQFF
J gene: TRBJ1-5; clone size: -; V gene: TRBV18; D gene: -; CDR3 length: 15; CDR3 DNA: TGTGCCAGCTCACCACAGGGGAGAGGCAATCAGCCCCAGCATTTT; CDR3 protein: CASSPQGRGNQPQHF
J gene: TRBJ2-1; clone size: -; V gene: TRBV29-1; D gene: TRBD1; CDR3 length: 12; CDR3 DNA: TGCAGCGTCGTAACAGGGGCGGGTGAGCAGTTCTTC; CDR3 protein: CSVVTGAGEQFF
J gene: TRBJ1-1; clone size: -; V gene: TRBV18; D gene: -; CDR3 length: 16; CDR3 DNA: TGTGCCAGCTCACCGCAAGCGGGGGTCGTTGATGCTGAAGCTTTCTTT; CDR3 protein: CASSPQAGVVDAEAFF
J gene: TRBJ1-1; clone size: few; V gene: TRBV11-3; D gene: TRBD1; CDR3 length: 16; CDR3 DNA: TGTGCCAGCAGCCGCTTACAGGGGATATCGATCACTGAAGCTTTCTTT; CDR3 protein: CASSRLQGISITEAFF
J gene: TRBJ1-4; clone size: -; V gene: TRBV5-1; D gene: TRBD1; CDR3 length: 14; CDR3 DNA: TGCGCCAGCAGCCAGCCGGGACAGAATGAAAAACTGTTTTTT; CDR3 protein: CASSQPGQNEKLFF
J gene: TRBJ1-1; clone size: large; V gene: TRBV19; D gene: -; CDR3 length: 13; CDR3 DNA: TGTGCCAGTAGTATAAAGTTTGAGACTGAAGCTTTCTTT; CDR3 protein: CASSIKFETEAFF
J gene: TRBJ2-5; clone size: medium-sized; V gene: TRBV9; D gene: -; CDR3 length: 15; CDR3 DNA: TGTGCCAGCAGCGCCGGGGGGACAGACCAAGAGACCCAGTACTTC; CDR3 protein: CASSAGGTDQETQYF
J gene: TRBJ1-1; clone size: -; V gene: TRBV18; D gene: -; CDR3 length: 12; CDR3 DNA: TGTGCCAGCTCACCCTGGGGGACTGAAGCTTTCTTT; CDR3 protein: CASSPWGTEAFF
J gene: TRBJ2-3; clone size: -; V gene: TRBV11-3; D gene: -; CDR3 length: 14; CDR3 DNA: TGTGCCAGCAGCTTAGATGGAGGCTCATCTACGCAGTATTTT; CDR3 protein: CASSLDGGSSTQYF